This T cell receptor beta chain was identified in a study of cytomegalovirus exposure and HLA in healthy donors. Looked up from germline, CDR1 is MNHEY and CDR2 is SVGAGI. The CDR3 extends over 13 amino acids. V was shortened by 10 bases and J by 4 bases, with 14 bases between the two germline ends. In the PCR, 60 Vbeta and 13 Jbeta primers were used. TCRdb's copy holds only in-frame clones and misses some; the assay was immunoSEQ multiplex PCR. The profile shows some 180,000 clones, nearly 80% of them singletons. Study-wide points: A cluster of highly shared sequence variants was likely a sequencing artifact. A list of 150 to 200 TCR beta chains associated with cytomegalovirus was given.

In this sample, this clone turned up a few times. Its antigen is not known. The sequence was obtained from a female donor in good health and CMV-seronegative. This chain connects TRBV6-5 to TRBJ1-5; D unclear. Sample: PBMCs. The CDR3 loop is CATRNGVNQPQHF. Written as DNA, the CDR3 is TGTGCCACCCGGAACGGGGTGAATCAGCCCCAGCATTTT.